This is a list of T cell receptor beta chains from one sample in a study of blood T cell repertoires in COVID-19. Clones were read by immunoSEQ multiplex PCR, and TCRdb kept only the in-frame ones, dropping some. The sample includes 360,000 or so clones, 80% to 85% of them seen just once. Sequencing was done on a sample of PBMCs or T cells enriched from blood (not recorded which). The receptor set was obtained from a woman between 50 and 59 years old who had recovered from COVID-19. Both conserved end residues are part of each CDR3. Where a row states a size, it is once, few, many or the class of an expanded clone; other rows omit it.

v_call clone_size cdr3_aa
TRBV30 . CAWSVSTASGGGYTF
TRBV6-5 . CASTSGGQETQYF
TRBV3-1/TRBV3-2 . CASSRTSGSYEQYF
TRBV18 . CATTSQGARYEQYF
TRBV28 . CASSPWATLAKNIQYF
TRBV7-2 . CASSFRLAYEQFF
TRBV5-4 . CASSLEWSGGETQYF
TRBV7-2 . CASSLRTGAEAFF
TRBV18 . CASSLAGTSSYEQYF
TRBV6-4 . CASSASTGATEAFF
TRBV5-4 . CASSLGGSDYGYTF
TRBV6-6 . CASSPLGQGARRGSVAEAFF
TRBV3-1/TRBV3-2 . CASSQGSGSFAGELFF
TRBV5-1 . CASSITTAYSYNEQFF
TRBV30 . CAWSLPWDRFRDGEKLFF
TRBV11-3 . CASSVLNYNEQFF
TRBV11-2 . CASSLRADRGTEAFF
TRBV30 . CAWRYSSTDTQYF
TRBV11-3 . CASSLQGVDYEQYF
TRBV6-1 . CASSEGQANTEAFF
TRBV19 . CASSVYGTSATGELFF
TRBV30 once CAWSGLQNTEAFF
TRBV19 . CASRDSRSSYEQYF
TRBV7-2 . CASSLETGSPLHF
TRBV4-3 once CASSPHRGSSYEQYF
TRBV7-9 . CASQGDFERRGELFF
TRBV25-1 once CASSEYRDRGYEQYF
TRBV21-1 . CASSKTRQDGYTF
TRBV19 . CASSTGVPYSNQPQHF
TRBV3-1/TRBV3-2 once CASSRATGNSGNTIYF
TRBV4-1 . CASSQDNGHNQPQHF
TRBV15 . CATSAGQPNEKLFF
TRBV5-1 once CASSLAQGYEQYF
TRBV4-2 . CASSPNSGRGNNEQFF
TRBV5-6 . CASSWGSLGLNEKLFF
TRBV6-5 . CASSYGRGGAYEQYF
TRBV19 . CASSIRGLALTDTQYF
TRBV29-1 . CSGRKDEQFF
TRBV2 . CASNAQRGPYEQYF
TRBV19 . CASSRPHSGNTIYF
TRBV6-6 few CASSRSGTTTFAGNTIYF
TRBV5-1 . CASSLELAGYNEQFF
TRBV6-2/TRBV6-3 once CASSAQAGHYGYTF
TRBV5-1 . CASSPGVGGAGYDGYTF
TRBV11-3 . CASSFGISTAQETQYF
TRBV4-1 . CASSQGAVRSGNTIYF
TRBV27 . CASSLLGRGFYEQYF